The entry below describes one TCR beta chain. This entry belongs to a study of cytomegalovirus exposure and HLA in healthy donors. Sequencing used immunoSEQ multiplex PCR; TCRdb keeps in-frame clones, though not all of them. The sample carries tens of thousands of clones, more than 80% recorded once. V dropped 4 bases and J dropped 5 bases, with 11 bases sitting between them. The V gene's germline CDR1 is MNHNS and CDR2 SASEGT. CDR3 length: 13 amino acids. This TCR came from a young woman in good health and CMV-seronegative. This chain joins TRBV6-1 and TRBJ1-2, with D maybe TRBD1 (6 bases). The material sequenced was PBMCs. CDR3 nucleotide sequence: TGTGCCAGCAGTGCCCAGACAGGATATGGCTACACCTTC. It yields the protein CASSAQTGYGYTF.